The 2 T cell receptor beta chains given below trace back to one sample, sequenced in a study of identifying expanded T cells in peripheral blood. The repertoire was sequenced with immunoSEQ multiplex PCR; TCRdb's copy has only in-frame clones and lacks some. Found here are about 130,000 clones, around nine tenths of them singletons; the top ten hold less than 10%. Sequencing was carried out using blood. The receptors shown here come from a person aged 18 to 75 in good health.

CDR3 protein: CASSLTINRGRNTEAFF. The CDR3 coding sequence is TGTGCCAGCAGTTTAACTATTAACCGAGGTAGGAACACTGAAGCTTTCTTT. The genes are TRBV28 and TRBJ1-1; D unclear. The CDR3 is 17 amino acids. Trimming took off 2 bases at V and 1 base at J, with 17 bases between the two ends. Germline V gene lookup returns CDR1 MDHEN and CDR2 SYDVKM.

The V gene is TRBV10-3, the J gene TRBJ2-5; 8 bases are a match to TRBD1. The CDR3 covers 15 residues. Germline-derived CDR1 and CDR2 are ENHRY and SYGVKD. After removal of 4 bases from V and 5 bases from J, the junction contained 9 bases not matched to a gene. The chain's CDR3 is CAISARTGQGETQYF. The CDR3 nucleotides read TGTGCCATCAGTGCCCGGACAGGGCAAGGCGAGACCCAGTACTTC.